The 11 T cell receptor beta chains given below trace back to one sample, sequenced in a study of monozygotic twins with cystic fibrosis. TCRdb keeps only in-frame clones here, not all; method: immunoSEQ multiplex PCR. Counted here are around 30,000 clones, 90% to 97% occurring once; the ten biggest clones make up 0.15% to 0.2%. Sequencing used blood. The receptors shown here come from a girl aged 2-15 years with cystic fibrosis.

This sequence joins TRBV5-1 and TRBJ2-2, with D uncertain. V was cut by 2 bases and J by 0 bases, with 8 bases left in between. This CDR3 has 15 residues. Looked up from germline, CDR1 is SGHRS and CDR2 is YFSETQ. This CDR3 reads CASSLNNANTGELFF. CDR3 bases: TGCGCCAGCAGCTTAAATAACGCGAACACCGGGGAGCTGTTTTTT.

This chain links TRBV7-9 with TRBJ2-5; 7 bases fit TRBD1. J was trimmed by 5 bases and V by 0 bases; bases with no gene match: 9. Germline CDR1 is SEHNR and CDR2 is FQNEAQ (reference sequence). This CDR3 is 16 amino acids long. The CDR3 coding sequence is TGTGCCAGCAGCTTAGCCGAGACAGGGCTTAGGGAGACCCAGTACTTC. Protein sequence: CASSLAETGLRETQYF. The full variable domain, in which reference TRBV7-9 and TRBJ2-5 provide the parts outside the CDR3, is DTGVSQNPRHKITKRGQNVTFRCDPISEHNRLYWYRQTLGQGPEFLTYFQNEAQLEKSRLLSDRFSAERPKGSFSTLEIQRTEQGDSAMYLCASSLAETGLRETQYFGPGTRLLVL.

The chain has TRBV21-1 and TRBJ2-7; the tabulated D call, TRBD1, remains unverified against the DNA. TRBV21-1 is a pseudogene locus. CDR3 size: 13 residues. The CDR3 bases are TGTGCCAGGATCCGGGACAGGGCTCCCGAGCAGTACTTC. It yields the protein CARIRDRAPEQYF.

On this clone itself: An end of the junction does not agree with germline; a read error may underlie this. J is TRBJ1-2 and V is TRBV30; D ambiguous. The CDR3 length is 13 residues. Germline assignment: CDR1 GTSNPN and CDR2 SVGIG (reference sequence). CDR3 in DNA: TGTGCCGGGAGCGGTGGAGTGCATTATGGCTACACCTTC. Protein: CAGSGGVHYGYTF.

J is TRBJ1-1 and V is TRBV25-1; the D is unclear. Trimming cost V 5 bases and J 1 base, with 2 bases left between them. Per germline, CDR1 MGHDK and CDR2 SYGVNS. CDR3 size: 11 residues. The CDR3 reads CASSPNTEAFF. CDR3 in DNA: TGTGCCAGCAGTCCGAACACTGAAGCTTTCTTT.

V is TRBV6-5 and J is TRBJ2-5; 7 bases line up with TRBD1. The CDR3 runs 15 residues. Per the germline V gene, CDR1 is MNHEY and CDR2 is SVGAGI. V lost 5 bases, J lost 2 bases, and 8 bases stayed unmatched. Written as DNA, the CDR3 is TGTGCCAGCAGTCCCGGGACAGCATATCAAGAGACCCAGTACTTC. Its protein product is CASSPGTAYQETQYF.

This chain uses TRBV10-3 with TRBJ2-2; D gene ambiguous. Germline CDR1 is ENHRY and CDR2 is SYGVKD. This CDR3 comprises 13 residues. The V end lost 5 bases, the J end lost 3 bases, and 7 bases lay between the germline ends. The CDR3: CAISPRDTGELFF. CDR3 DNA: TGTGCCATCAGTCCCCGAGACACCGGGGAGCTGTTTTTT.

This clone has only a few counts. The chain carries TRBV18 and TRBJ1-1, with D hard to call. The CDR3 is made up of 12 amino acids. Between the trimmed V and J ends, which lost 6 bases and 10 bases, there was a span of 15 bases. Looked up from germline, CDR1 is KGHSH and CDR2 is LQKENI. This CDR3 is CASSLSPGGAFF. The CDR3 DNA follows: TGTGCCAGCTCGCTCAGTCCGGGTGGAGCTTTCTTT.

This clone was observed a few times. This chain connects TRBV6-5 to TRBJ1-2, with D possibly being TRBD1 (6 bases). The germline CDR1 and CDR2 sequences are MNHEY and SVGAGI. V gave up 0 bases and J gave up 8 bases, with 16 bases separating them. CDR3 size: 15 residues. The CDR3 protein is CASSYSGTRTRGYTF. CDR3 DNA: TGTGCCAGCAGTTACTCGGGGACACGAACCCGCGGCTACACCTTC.

J is TRBJ2-7 and V is TRBV4-1; 7 nucleotides agree with TRBD2. CDR1 and CDR2 (germline): MGHRA, YSYEKL. Trimming at V came to 1 base and at J to 0 bases, leaving 6 bases not matched to a gene. The CDR3 has 16 amino acids. The CDR3 loop is CASSQGRGGSSYEQYF. DNA of the CDR3: TGCGCCAGCAGCCAAGGAAGGGGAGGGAGCTCCTACGAGCAGTACTTC.

This rearrangement joins TRBV12-5 to TRBJ2-7; TRBD1 might be the D (6 bases). The CDR3 consists of 15 residues. With 2 bases removed from V and 0 bases from J, the gap between germline ends came to 11 bases. CDR1 is LGHNT and CDR2 is FRNRAP in the germline V gene. The CDR3 is CASGLTLGASYEQYF. In DNA, the CDR3 is TGTGCTAGTGGTTTGACTCTGGGGGCCTCCTACGAGCAGTACTTC.